This TCR beta chain came from a study of blood T cell repertoires in COVID-19 (dated by TCRdb to about 2020). Notes on the research overall: Collaborator samples came from the United States, Italy and Spain and covered acute and convalescent phases of COVID-19. The material from the prospective study consisted of cDNA or gDNA derived from T cells, B-cell-depleted T cells, or PBMCs. Subjects who had been exposed to COVID-19, were actively infected with it, or had recovered from it provided the deeply sampled blood TCRbeta repertoires that made up the dataset. The repertoires were made available in a free public database intended to serve as a resource for research on the immune response to SARS-CoV-2. Samples came from the ongoing ImmuneRACE study (first 160 participants) plus 1,254 subjects from 6 global collaborators. A de-identified subject ID, COVID-19 status, age in years and sex were almost always included in the sample metadata. HLA class I and class II types, where available, came from metadata supplied by the sample provider rather than from assay-based typing.

The germline V gene (reference sequence) supplies CDR1 SEHNR and CDR2 FQNEAQ. The germline V end is reduced by 3 bases and the J end by 6 bases; junction bases left unmatched: 4. The CDR3 spans 14 residues, from the cysteine through the phenylalanine. The CDR3 DNA has 42 bases and is translated from base 1. What the work shows at the level of the full study, not this receptor alone: How much clinical and demographic metadata was included differed by source and by participant, and the metadata was provided uncurated.

The collaborating institutions used their own protocols to collect whole blood in K2EDTA tubes. For TCRbeta analysis, collaborators shipped samples as frozen whole blood, isolated PBMCs, or DNA extracted from either of those sample types. As regards this clone: This receptor's antigen is unknown. No much larger clone is present one base from it, and per-base qualities are unavailable.

TCRbeta CDR3 regions were amplified from genomic DNA by means of the immunoSEQ Assay, a bias-controlled multiplex PCR. In the paper's pipeline: The number of nucleated cells in each sample was estimated by amplification of reference gene primers within the assay. Sequence reads were collapsed and filtered to measure the absolute abundance of every unique TCRbeta CDR3 rearrangement. For each sample, productive Simpson clonality was calculated as the square root of Simpson's diversity index across productive rearrangements. This immuneACCESS table, as held by TCRdb, lists in-frame sequences with V and J called but not all clones. Of the missing ones, under half trace to an unresolved V gene in checked studies; the others have no known cause. The D gene and trimming were derived from the DNA, and the V and J assignments and clone size from that table. The sample data list about 270,000 clones, and around four fifths of these were observed just once. The ten largest make up less than 4.5% of the sample.

The chain links TRBV7-9 with TRBJ2-3; TRBD1 fits 9 bases in the junction. The specimen was peripheral blood. The TCR was taken from a woman between 45 and 65 years old with active or convalescent COVID-19. The DNA sequence is TGTGCCAGCAGCTTTATGACAGGGGGGGATACGCAGTATTTT. This is translated as CASSFMTGGDTQYF.